This T cell receptor (beta chain) was captured in a study of cytomegalovirus exposure and HLA in healthy donors. Donors sampled were nominally healthy, though unrecorded immune exposures were likely. The PCR ran on 60 Vbeta and 13 Jbeta primers. Here immunoSEQ multiplex PCR was the method, and the copy in TCRdb shows in-frame clones only, minus some. This table has under 200,000 clones, roughly 84% appearing once. Sample: PBMCs. This receptor was obtained from a boy between 10 and 17 years old in good health and CMV-seronegative.

The CDR3 DNA reads TGTGCCTGGAGTGTACGGACTAGCGGGGGTCCGGGGACCCAGTACTTC. It specifies CAWSVRTSGGPGTQYF. The chain combines TRBV30 with TRBJ2-5; 13 nucleotides agree with TRBD2. The length of the CDR3 is 16 residues. The ends lost 0 bases at V and 7 bases at J; junction bases unmatched: 8. In germline, CDR1 is GTSNPN, CDR2 SVGIG (reference sequence).